Detailed here is one TCR beta chain. What it binds is not known. This entry is derived from a study of cytotoxic CD8 clonotypes in ibrutinib-treated CLL. Study-level findings and limits: Age-matched healthy donor levels were exceeded by baseline clonality, which tracked circulating CD8+ T-cell counts.

This CDR3 contains 14 residues. V lost 4 bases and J lost 5, with 15 bases in between. Per the germline V gene, CDR1 is SGDLS and CDR2 is YYNGEE. Sequencing used immunoSEQ multiplex PCR; TCRdb keeps in-frame clones, though not all of them. Among tens of thousands of clones, over 65% were seen once, and the ten largest hold 35% to 45%. The source is a human donor with chronic lymphocytic leukemia. The V call is TRBV9, the J call TRBJ2-5; a weak D match, TRBD2 (5 bases). The sequencing here drew on PBMCs, taken after 24 months of ibrutinib treatment. DNA for the CDR3: TGTGCCAGCAGCCCAGACACGAGGGTGGAGACCCAGTACTTC. Its protein is CASSPDTRVETQYF. Full variable domain (rest looked up from reference TRBV9 and TRBJ2-5): DSGVTQTPKHLITATGQRVTLRCSPRSGDLSVYWYQQSLDQGLQFLIQYYNGEERAKGNILERFSAQQFPDLHSELNLSSLELGDSALYFCASSPDTRVETQYFGPGTRLLVL.